This note documents a single T cell receptor (beta chain) sequence. Its target is not known. Only patients with CD8+CD57+ cell expansion on flow cytometry were chosen for sequencing. The source of the sample is a study of CD8+CD57+ T cells in acquired aplastic anemia. Study-level background: Sorted cells (CD4+ and CD8+) yielded DNA amounts that averaged around 3.1 ug.

TCR beta VDJ and CDR3 profiles were obtained from a genomic DNA template. Each CDR3 protein is one row after TCRdb ran MiXCR on the reads. This repertoire shows more than 250,000 distinct CDR3 sequences, approximately 79% found once; its top ten account for approximately 40%. Findings and limits, study-wide: No significant difference in CD8+ Simpson's diversity was found between patients and controls.

Losses at the gene ends were 3 bases for V and 8 bases for J; bases not matched to a gene: 7. From germline, CDR1 is SGHRS and CDR2 YFSETQ. The CDR3 contains 13 residues. The clonotype comes from a human donor with aplastic anemia. The sample comprised sorted CD4+, CD8+, or CD8+CD57+ T cells (not recorded which) from PBMCs. The chain employs TRBV5-1 and TRBJ1-2; 7 nucleotides align to TRBD1. CDR3 nucleotides: TGCGCCAGCAGCTACAGGGACAGCGGGGGCTACACCTTC. It codes for CASSYRDSGGYTF.